One sample yielded the 6 T cell receptor beta chains listed below, sequenced in a study of shared clonotypes between healthy human individuals. Measured with immunoSEQ multiplex PCR; TCRdb has only the in-frame clones, and not every one. This table holds approximately 940,000 clones, 76% found once. Sequenced input: memory CD4+ T cells sorted from blood. Indicated subset: CD45RA-negative fraction. These receptors were obtained from a man aged 18 to 29 in good health.

As concerns this clone: This specimen includes other DNA sequences encoding the same CDR3. This chain connects TRBV18 to TRBJ1-6; no firm D call. V lost 3 bases to trimming and J lost 9 bases, with 6 bases between them. This CDR3 comprises 12 residues. Germline assignment: CDR1 KGHSH and CDR2 LQKENI. CDR3 amino acids: CASSPPGSPLHF. CDR3 bases: TGTGCCAGCTCACCCCCGGGTTCACCCCTCCACTTT.

The J gene is TRBJ2-3, the V gene TRBV28, with 9 nucleotides matching TRBD2. J was trimmed by 3 bases and V by 5 bases; bases with no gene match: 12. Germline V CDR1 and CDR2: MDHEN, SYDVKM. The CDR3 has 17 residues. The CDR3 protein is CASSPPRLAERTDTQYF. DNA of the CDR3: TGTGCCAGCAGTCCCCCCCGACTAGCGGAGAGGACAGATACGCAGTATTTT.

This rearrangement joins TRBV5-1 to TRBJ1-1, with D hard to call. CDR3 size: 13 residues. Germline CDR1 SGHRS, CDR2 YFSETQ. V lost 4 bases and J 3 bases, leaving 10 bases between the germline ends. The chain's CDR3 is CASSMRRDTEAFF. For the CDR3, the DNA is TGCGCCAGCAGCATGCGGCGGGACACTGAAGCTTTCTTT.

As regards this clone: One end of the junction fails to match germline, which may point to a read error. The chain employs TRBV10-3 and TRBJ2-7; weak D call: TRBD1 (7 bases). The germline gives CDR1 ENHRY, CDR2 SYGVKD. The CDR3 spans 11 residues. This chain's CDR3 is CAISDTAGGHF. CDR3 nucleotide sequence: TGTGCCATCAGTGATACGGCAGGGGGGCACTTC.

This chain joins TRBV4-2 and TRBJ1-1, with TRBD1 as a possible D gene (5 bases). With 4 bases removed from V and 0 bases from J, the gap between germline ends came to 9 bases. The germline gives CDR1 LGHNA, CDR2 YNFKEQ. The CDR3 length is 14 residues. The CDR3 reads CASSPGRMNTEAFF. The CDR3 DNA reads TGTGCCAGCAGCCCGGGACGGATGAACACTGAAGCTTTCTTT.

This clone appeared once. V usage is TRBV4-1 and J usage is TRBJ2-7, with TRBD1 matching over 8 bases. Germline CDR1 MGHRA, CDR2 YSYEKL. CDR3 length: 16 residues. The ends lost 3 bases at V and 5 bases at J; junction bases unmatched: 12. CDR3 residues: CASSQMGRTGSDEQYF. Written as DNA, the CDR3 is TGCGCCAGCAGCCAGATGGGCCGGACAGGGTCCGACGAGCAGTACTTC.